This TCR beta chain stems from a study of blood T cell repertoires in COVID-19. About the study: From T cells, B-cell-depleted T cells, or PBMCs came the material, which was cDNA or gDNA.

As handled by the study authors: Reference gene primer amplification gave nucleated cell count estimates. Assay: immunoSEQ multiplex PCR; the TCRdb copy retains only in-frame clones and omits some. D and trimming were read from the DNA, whereas the V and J calls and clone size are those reported in that table. Among about 290,000 clones listed, roughly 86% were seen once. Recruited during active infection, patients (from Seattle) were subsequently followed longitudinally. This CDR3 contains 13 residues. V gave up 4 bases and J gave up 10 bases, with 11 bases separating them. Per the germline V gene, CDR1 is MDHEN and CDR2 is SYDVKM.

What was sequenced was peripheral blood. The genes are TRBV28 and TRBJ1-6, with unresolved D. The receptor was isolated from a woman in her twenties or thirties with COVID-19, enrolled during active disease. The CDR3 reads CASSSGVYSPLHF. The CDR3 DNA is TGTGCCAGCAGTTCCGGGGTTTACTCACCCCTCCACTTT.